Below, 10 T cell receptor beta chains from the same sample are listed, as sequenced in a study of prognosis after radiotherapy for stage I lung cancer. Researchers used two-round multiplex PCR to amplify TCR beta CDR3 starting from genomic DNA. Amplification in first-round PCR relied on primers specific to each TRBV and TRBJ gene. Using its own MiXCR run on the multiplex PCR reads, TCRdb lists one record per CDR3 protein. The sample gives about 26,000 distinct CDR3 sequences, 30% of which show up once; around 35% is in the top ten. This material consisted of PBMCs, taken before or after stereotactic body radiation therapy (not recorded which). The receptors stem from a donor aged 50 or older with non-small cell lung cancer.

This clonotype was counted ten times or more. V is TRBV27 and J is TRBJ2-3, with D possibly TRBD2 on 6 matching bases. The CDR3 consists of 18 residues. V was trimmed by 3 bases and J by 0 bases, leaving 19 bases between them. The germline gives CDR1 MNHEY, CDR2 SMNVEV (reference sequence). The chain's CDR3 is CASSFGTPQFLSTDTQYF. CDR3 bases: TGTGCCAGCAGTTTCGGGACTCCTCAGTTCCTTAGCACAGATACGCAGTATTTT.

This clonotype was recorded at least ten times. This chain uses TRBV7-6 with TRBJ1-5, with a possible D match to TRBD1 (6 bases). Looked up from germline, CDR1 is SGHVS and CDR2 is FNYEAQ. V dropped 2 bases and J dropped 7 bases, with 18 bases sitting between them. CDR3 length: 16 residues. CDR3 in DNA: TGTGCCAGCAGCTTATCAAGTTGGGGGGCAAGGCAGCCCCAGCATTTT. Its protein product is CASSLSSWGARQPQHF.

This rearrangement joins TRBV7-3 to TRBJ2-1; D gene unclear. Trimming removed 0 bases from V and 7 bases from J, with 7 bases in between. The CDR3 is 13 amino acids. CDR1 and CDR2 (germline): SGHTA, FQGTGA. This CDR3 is CASSLTGLNEQFF. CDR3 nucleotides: TGTGCCAGCAGCTTAACAGGGTTAAATGAGCAGTTCTTC.

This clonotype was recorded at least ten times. The CDR3 loop reads CASSREVSGELFF. The CDR3 region has the DNA TGTGCCAGCTCACGGGAGGTCTCCGGGGAGCTGTTTTTT. The chain couples TRBV18 to TRBJ2-2, with D maybe TRBD2 (6 bases). CDR1 is KGHSH and CDR2 is LQKENI in the germline V gene. The CDR3 is 13 amino acids. V lost 4 bases and J lost 6, with 9 bases in between.

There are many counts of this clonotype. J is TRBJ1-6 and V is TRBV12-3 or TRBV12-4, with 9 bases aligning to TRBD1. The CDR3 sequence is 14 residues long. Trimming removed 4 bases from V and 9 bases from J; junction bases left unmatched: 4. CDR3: CASSSGQGPSPLHF. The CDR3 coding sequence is TGTGCCAGCAGTTCGGGACAGGGCCCTTCACCCCTCCACTTT.

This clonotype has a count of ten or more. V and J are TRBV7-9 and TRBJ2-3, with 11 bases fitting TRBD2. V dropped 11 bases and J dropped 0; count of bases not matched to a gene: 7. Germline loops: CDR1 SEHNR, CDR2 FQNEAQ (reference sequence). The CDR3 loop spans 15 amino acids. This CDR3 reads CAGGRLAGSTDTQYF. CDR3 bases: TGTGCCGGGGGGAGACTAGCGGGAAGCACAGATACGCAGTATTTT.

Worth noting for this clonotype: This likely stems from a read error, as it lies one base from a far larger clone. CDR3 nucleotide sequence: TGTGCCAGCACCCCGGCGGCTTCCTACGAGAAGTACTTC. Protein product: CASTPAASYEKYF. The chain links TRBV6-2 or TRBV6-3 to TRBJ2-7; D is unclear. This CDR3 is 13 amino acids long. Germline lookup yields CDR1 MNHEY and CDR2 SVGEGT.

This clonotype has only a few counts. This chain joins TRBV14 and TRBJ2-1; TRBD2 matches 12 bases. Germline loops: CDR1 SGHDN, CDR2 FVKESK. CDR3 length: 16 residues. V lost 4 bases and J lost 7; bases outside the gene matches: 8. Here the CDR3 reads CASSRRLAGAGNEQFF. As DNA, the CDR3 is TGTGCCAGCAGCCGACGACTAGCGGGGGCCGGTAATGAGCAGTTCTTC.

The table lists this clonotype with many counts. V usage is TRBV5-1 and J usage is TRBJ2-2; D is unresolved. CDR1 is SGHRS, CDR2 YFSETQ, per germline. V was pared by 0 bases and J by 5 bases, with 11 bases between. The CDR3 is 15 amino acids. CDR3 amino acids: CASSLEVLGTGELFF. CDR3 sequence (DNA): TGCGCCAGCAGCTTGGAAGTGTTGGGGACCGGGGAGCTGTTTTTT.

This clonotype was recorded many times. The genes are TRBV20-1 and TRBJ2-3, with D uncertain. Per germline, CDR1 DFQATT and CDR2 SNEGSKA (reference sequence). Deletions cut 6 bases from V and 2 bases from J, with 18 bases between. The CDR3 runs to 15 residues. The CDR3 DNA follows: TGCAGTGCCAATGGGCGGATTATCAACACAGATACGCAGTATTTT. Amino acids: CSANGRIINTDTQYF.